The 30 T cell receptor beta chains listed next were all sequenced from one sample in a study of beta chain features in type 1 diabetes. The investigators reverse transcribed all of the isolated RNA, so they sequenced expressed TCRB transcripts. Some clones are missing from TCRdb's copy, which holds only in-frame ones; the method was immunoSEQ multiplex PCR. The sample lists about 27,000 clones, 56% occurring once. Study-wide points: Patients with Type 1 diabetes showed moderately but significantly shorter TCRB CDR3s in all four CD4+ subsets.

Antigen specificity for these receptors is unknown. Sequencing used Tregs from blood. The receptors were sampled from a woman aged 18-30 years with type 1 diabetes.

Of note for this clone: Its ends do not fully match the called genes, so a read error is possible. V gene TRBV18 combines with J gene TRBJ1-1; 8 bases line up with TRBD1. The CDR3 consists of 14 residues. Germline V gene sequence: CDR1 KGHSH, CDR2 LQKENI. The CDR3 sequence is CAGSGQGMNTEAFF. The CDR3 DNA reads as TGTGCCGGCTCAGGACAGGGTATGAACACTGAAGCTTTCTTT.

The genes are TRBV29-1 and TRBJ2-2; 9 bases map to TRBD1. CDR1 SQVTM and CDR2 ANQGSEA come from the germline V gene. The CDR3 is 14 residues long. The J segment lost 4 bases and the V segment lost 6 bases, leaving 6 bases of the junction unmatched. CDR3 nucleotides: TGCAGCGTACGCCGGGACAGGGCCACCGGGGAGCTGTTTTTT. This encodes CSVRRDRATGELFF.

V and J are TRBV5-6 and TRBJ2-3; possibly TRBD2 for D (7 bases). This CDR3 comprises 14 residues. Trimming cost V 1 base and J 5 bases, with 11 bases left between them. Germline CDR1 reads SGHDT; CDR2 reads YYEEEE. CDR3 residues: CASSLRGALDTQYF. In DNA, the CDR3 is TGTGCCAGCAGCTTGCGGGGGGCCCTAGATACGCAGTATTTT.

The rearrangement uses TRBV28 and TRBJ1-4; D gene uncertain. The CDR3 is 15 amino acids. The germline V gene has CDR1 MDHEN and CDR2 SYDVKM. The ends were cut back, 0 bases at V and 8 bases at J, with 13 bases in the middle. Here the CDR3 reads CASSLWGSQSEKLFF. The CDR3, as DNA: TGTGCCAGCAGTTTATGGGGCAGTCAAAGCGAAAAACTGTTTTTT.

The chain recombines TRBV2 with TRBJ2-5; TRBD2 matches at 13 bases. This CDR3 comprises 18 residues. Germline CDR1 SNHLY, CDR2 FYNNEI. With V trimmed by 1 base and J by 5 bases, 10 bases remained unmatched. The CDR3 region has the DNA TGTGCCAGCAGTGAAGGAAGACTAGCGGGAGGTTCCAGGGAGACCCAGTACTTC. Protein product: CASSEGRLAGGSRETQYF.

V and J are TRBV5-3 and TRBJ1-5, with 8 positions matching TRBD1. TRBV5-3 counts as an open reading frame of uncertain function. The CDR3 length is 19 residues. With V trimmed by 2 bases and J by 4 bases, 17 bases remained unmatched. CDR3 in DNA: TGTGCCAGAAGCTTTAAACGGCAACCCGGGACAGGAGTTAATCAGCCCCAGCATTTT. Encoded protein: CARSFKRQPGTGVNQPQHF.

This clone was counted between two and nine times. Germline is not matched at one junction end, which may reflect a read error. The rearrangement uses TRBV6-5 and TRBJ1-1; D is unclear. Germline V gene sequence: CDR1 MNHEY, CDR2 SVGAGI. This CDR3 region has 14 residues. CDR3 nucleotides: TGTGCCAGCAGTCCACCCGCGGTGAACACTAAAGCTTTCTTT. The encoded protein is CASSPPAVNTKAFF.

This chain links TRBV2 with TRBJ1-2; 9 bases are shared with TRBD1. The CDR3 sequence is 15 residues long. V lost 6 bases, J lost 2 bases, and 7 bases stayed unmatched. Per germline, CDR1 SNHLY and CDR2 FYNNEI. CDR3: CASRLDRGENYGYTF. The CDR3, as DNA: TGTGCCAGCAGGCTGGACAGGGGAGAAAACTATGGCTACACCTTC.

This sequence joins TRBV5-6 and TRBJ2-5; 8 nucleotides agree with TRBD1. Trimming cost V 4 bases and J 2 bases; bases outside gene matches: 7. Germline CDR1 SGHDT, CDR2 YYEEEE. The CDR3 is 15 residues long. CDR3 DNA sequence: TGTGCCAGCAGCCAACCGGACAGGGCACAAGAGACCCAGTACTTC. It codes for CASSQPDRAQETQYF.

In DNA, the CDR3 is TGTGCCAGCAGCACCCGCCGGGACACTGAAGCTTTCTTT. Translation: CASSTRRDTEAFF. The chain joins TRBV9 to TRBJ1-1; no clear D. The germline V gene encodes CDR1 SGDLS and CDR2 YYNGEE. The CDR3 sequence is 13 residues long. The ends were cut back, 4 bases at V and 3 bases at J, with 10 bases in the middle. Using reference TRBV9 and TRBJ1-1 for the parts outside the CDR3, the full variable domain is DSGVTQTPKHLITATGQRVTLRCSPRSGDLSVYWYQQSLDQGLQFLIQYYNGEERAKGNILERFSAQQFPDLHSELNLSSLELGDSALYFCASSTRRDTEAFFGQGTRLTVV.

This sequence joins TRBV5-1 and TRBJ1-4; 8 nucleotides agree with TRBD1. The CDR3 length is 15 residues. Germline V CDR1 and CDR2: SGHRS, YFSETQ. V gave up 3 bases and J gave up 6 bases; unmatched junction bases: 7. The CDR3 region has the DNA TGCGCCAGCAGCTCCTTGACAGGGGAGGATGAAAAACTGTTTTTT. Translating gives CASSSLTGEDEKLFF.

This clone was seen only once. The V call is TRBV11-2, the J call TRBJ2-3, with D maybe TRBD2 (5 bases). The CDR3 is made up of 15 amino acids. With 1 base removed from V and 3 bases from J, the gap between germline ends came to 11 bases. The V gene's germline CDR1 is SGHAT and CDR2 FQNNGV. The CDR3, as DNA: TGTGCCAGCAGCTTAGTACGTGTAGCGACAGATACGCAGTATTTT. Protein: CASSLVRVATDTQYF.

The chain is built from TRBV28 and TRBJ2-3, with 7 bases aligning to TRBD2. Germline CDR1 and CDR2: MDHEN and SYDVKM. The ends lost 5 bases at V and 0 bases at J; junction bases unmatched: 5. The CDR3 is 15 amino acids. CDR3 bases: TGTGCCAGCAGTCACTCTAGCGGTAGCACAGATACGCAGTATTTT. Translation gives CASSHSSGSTDTQYF.

This chain links TRBV15 with TRBJ2-3; D is ambiguous. V dropped 3 bases and J dropped 1 base, with 11 bases sitting between them. The CDR3 has 15 residues. Germline V gene lookup returns CDR1 LNHNV and CDR2 YYDKDF (reference sequence). CDR3 residues: CATSSTTGRTDTQYF. CDR3 coding DNA: TGTGCCACCAGCAGCACTACCGGCCGCACAGATACGCAGTATTTT.

The chain uses TRBV4-1 and TRBJ1-5; TRBD1 aligns across 11 bases. This CDR3 is built from 16 residues. The germline gives CDR1 MGHRA, CDR2 YSYEKL. V shed 4 bases, J shed 7 bases, and the junction held 9 bases outside the gene matches. The CDR3 is CASSRPPGQGGQPQHF. DNA of the CDR3: TGCGCCAGCAGCCGACCCCCGGGACAGGGGGGACAGCCCCAGCATTTT.

The chain is built from TRBV28 and TRBJ2-1, with TRBD1 matching 8 bases. The CDR3 contains 17 residues. Trimming cost V 4 bases and J 0 bases; bases outside gene matches: 8. The germline gives CDR1 MDHEN, CDR2 SYDVKM. The DNA of the CDR3 is TGTGCCAGCAGTTCGCATTATACAGGGGGCTCCTACAATGAGCAGTTCTTC. Translated: CASSSHYTGGSYNEQFF.

In this sample, this clone turned up a few times. The genes are TRBV5-1 and TRBJ2-1; 11 bases agree with TRBD2. The germline gives CDR1 SGHRS, CDR2 YFSETQ. V lost 0 bases and J lost 7; bases outside the gene matches: 6. The CDR3 contains 16 residues. The CDR3 is CASSLASSGRWNEQFF. Here the CDR3 DNA reads TGCGCCAGCAGCTTGGCCTCTAGCGGGAGGTGGAATGAGCAGTTCTTC.

V and J are TRBV5-1 and TRBJ2-5; possible D gene TRBD1, 6 bases. Germline V CDR1 and CDR2: SGHRS, YFSETQ. There are 16 residues in the CDR3. V was cut by 1 base and J by 5 bases, with 18 bases left in between. The CDR3: CASSLSGTTGWETQYF. The CDR3 bases are TGCGCCAGCAGCTTGTCTGGAACAACAGGGTGGGAGACCCAGTACTTC.

This rearrangement joins TRBV28 to TRBJ1-6; TRBD1 matches 7 bases. Germline-derived CDR1 and CDR2 are MDHEN and SYDVKM. The CDR3 is 16 residues long. Trimming cost V 3 bases and J 3 bases; bases outside gene matches: 5. The CDR3 sequence is CASSFPTGDYNSPLHF. For the CDR3, the DNA is TGTGCCAGCAGTTTCCCTACAGGGGACTATAATTCACCCCTCCACTTT.

The rearrangement uses TRBV30 and TRBJ1-1; 7 nucleotides align to TRBD1. The CDR3 extends over 13 amino acids. Trimming at V came to 5 bases and at J to 3 bases, leaving 6 bases not matched to a gene. The germline CDR1 and CDR2 sequences are GTSNPN and SVGIG (reference sequence). CDR3 in amino acids: CAWCRQGYTEAFF. CDR3 coding DNA: TGTGCCTGGTGCCGACAGGGATACACTGAAGCTTTCTTT.

This chain joins TRBV7-9 and TRBJ2-1, with 13 nucleotides matching TRBD2. V trimming: 2 bases; J trimming: 5 bases; junction bases outside the gene matches: 3. CDR1 and CDR2 (germline): SEHNR, FQNEAQ (reference sequence). CDR3 length: 16 amino acids. The DNA of the CDR3 is TGTGCCAGCAGCTTATTCGGGACTAGCGGGGACAATGAGCAGTTCTTC. It codes for CASSLFGTSGDNEQFF.

Only a few counts were recorded for this clone. The rearrangement uses TRBV18 and TRBJ1-2; D remains ambiguous. The CDR3 loop spans 17 amino acids. Germline V CDR1 and CDR2: KGHSH, LQKENI. Trimming left V 5 bases short and J 6 bases short, with 25 bases between. The CDR3 sequence: CASSSDGFVVGGNGYTF. The CDR3 bases are TGTGCCAGCTCATCGGATGGATTCGTGGTAGGAGGGAATGGCTACACCTTC.

The chain couples TRBV5-6 to TRBJ2-5; the D gene is possibly TRBD1 (6 bases). The CDR3 is made up of 15 amino acids. The V end was cut by 1 base, the J end by 1 base, with 11 bases between. The germline V gene encodes CDR1 SGHDT and CDR2 YYEEEE. The CDR3: CASSLITDSQETQYF. CDR3 coding DNA: TGTGCCAGCAGCTTGATTACGGACAGCCAAGAGACCCAGTACTTC.

The table lists this clone with a few counts. The rearrangement joins TRBV6-1 to TRBJ1-1; no firm D call. Germline V gene data show CDR1 as MNHNS and CDR2 as SASEGT. V shed 5 bases and J shed 3 bases, with 13 bases lying between them. The CDR3 is 14 residues long. The CDR3 region is CASSWTQWDTEAFF. CDR3 sequence (DNA): TGTGCCAGCAGTTGGACTCAGTGGGACACTGAAGCTTTCTTT.

This clone was detected only a few times. V gene TRBV5-8 combines with J gene TRBJ2-1; perhaps TRBD2 as D (5 bases). Trimming took off 1 base at V and 7 bases at J, with 15 bases between the two ends. The CDR3 sequence is 15 residues long. Germline CDR1 SGHTS, CDR2 YDEGEE. CDR3 loop: CASSLRERNLNEQFF. The CDR3 bases are TGTGCCAGCAGCTTGCGGGAACGGAATTTGAATGAGCAGTTCTTC.

The chain combines TRBV14 with TRBJ1-1; D is ambiguous. The CDR3 loop spans 13 amino acids. The V end lost 4 bases, the J end lost 4 bases, and 10 bases lay between the germline ends. CDR1 is SGHDN and CDR2 is FVKESK in the germline V gene. This chain's CDR3 is CASSLLIGTEAFF. Written as DNA, the CDR3 is TGTGCCAGCAGCCTACTGATCGGCACTGAAGCTTTCTTT.

The chain carries TRBV9 and TRBJ2-3; D remains unclear. The CDR3 has 14 residues. CDR1 and CDR2 from the germline V gene are SGDLS and YYNGEE. The V gene lost 4 bases and the J gene lost 1 base, with 10 bases spanning the gap. The CDR3 DNA reads TGTGCCAGCAGCTCGAGTCCCCGCACAGATACGCAGTATTTT. Amino acid sequence: CASSSSPRTDTQYF. The full variable domain, completed using reference TRBV9 and TRBJ2-3, is DSGVTQTPKHLITATGQRVTLRCSPRSGDLSVYWYQQSLDQGLQFLIQYYNGEERAKGNILERFSAQQFPDLHSELNLSSLELGDSALYFCASSSSPRTDTQYFGPGTRLTVL.

This clone has only one observation. V usage is TRBV7-9 and J usage is TRBJ1-5; D is uncertain. Germline CDR1 SEHNR, CDR2 FQNEAQ (reference sequence). Trimming left V 5 bases short and J 8 bases short, with 10 bases between. The CDR3 has 12 residues. The CDR3 region has the DNA TGTGCCAGCAGCCCTCACGGGGAGCCCCAGCATTTT. Its translation: CASSPHGEPQHF.

The V gene is TRBV18, the J gene TRBJ2-5; the D gene is possibly TRBD2 (5 bases). Trimming left V 4 bases short and J 3 bases short, with 12 bases between. The CDR3 spans 14 residues. Germline V CDR1 and CDR2: KGHSH, LQKENI. This CDR3 is CASSRASGEETQYF. CDR3 DNA sequence: TGTGCCAGCTCACGCGCCTCCGGGGAAGAGACCCAGTACTTC.

The genes are TRBV5-6 and TRBJ2-7, with 11 bases fitting TRBD2. CDR1 SGHDT and CDR2 YYEEEE come from the germline V gene. CDR3 length equals 18 residues. V shed 1 base and J 4 bases; nucleotides not matched to a gene: 13. CDR3 sequence: CASSLFGFWGTSGYEQYV. The CDR3 nucleotides read TGTGCCAGCAGCTTGTTTGGTTTCTGGGGGACTAGCGGATACGAGCAGTACGTC.